The T cell receptor (beta chain) under discussion was sequenced for a study of blood T cells in healthy people across ages. The CDR3 covers 13 residues. The germline V gene encodes CDR1 MNHEY and CDR2 SMNVEV (reference sequence). Alongside a J-beta primer mix, a sample-barcoded 5' primer served in a second PCR lasting roughly 7 to 11 cycles. One entry per CDR3 protein results from TCRdb running MiXCR on the 5' RACE reads. The sample shows fewer than 700,000 distinct CDR3 sequences, roughly 48% of them seen only once. Concerning this clonotype itself: Its antigen is not known.

General study results and limits: Investigators treated diversity estimates from one million T cells as underestimates.

The TCR was taken from an elderly man in good health. V usage is TRBV27 and J usage is TRBJ2-5; D is undetermined. The DNA end is more similar to TRBJ2-7, so the J call may be wrong. Sequencing was carried out using blood. CDR3 coding DNA: TGTGCCAGCAGTTTATCAATCCCCTCCGAGCAGTACTTC. Its protein product is CASSLSIPSEQYF.